These T cell receptor beta chains were read from a single sample in a study of naive and memory T cell subsets. TCRdb redid the calling of the UMI-ligation and nested PCR reads with MiXCR, one entry per CDR3 protein. The table shows some 30,000 distinct CDR3 sequences, with under 8.5% occurring only once. The sequencing here drew on skin, taken from a tuberculin skin test site. These TCRs come from an adult in good health. The CDR3 runs from the conserved cysteine through the conserved F or W. A D gene is named only where the DNA matches it firmly. The size entry is marked missing in some rows and otherwise reads once, few, many or a size class.

abundance: .; j_gene: TRBJ1-4; d_gene: .; v_gene: TRBV5-4; CDR3aa: CASSPGRTAATNEKLFF; CDR3nt: TGTGCCAGCAGCCCTGGCCGAACAGCTGCAACTAATGAAAAACTGTTTTTT
abundance: .; j_gene: TRBJ1-5; d_gene: TRBD1; v_gene: TRBV27; CDR3aa: CASRPEGGYNQPQHF; CDR3nt: TGTGCCAGCAGACCCGAAGGGGGCTACAATCAGCCCCAGCATTTT
abundance: .; j_gene: TRBJ1-2; d_gene: .; v_gene: TRBV10-2; CDR3aa: CASSYGFLDGYTF; CDR3nt: TGCGCCAGCAGTTACGGGTTCTTGGATGGCTACACCTTC
abundance: few; j_gene: TRBJ1-5; d_gene: .; v_gene: TRBV12-2; CDR3aa: CASRLVGSTPQPQHF; CDR3nt: TGTGCAAGTCGCTTAGTCGGCTCGACCCCTCAGCCCCAGCATTTT
abundance: few; j_gene: TRBJ2-5; d_gene: .; v_gene: TRBV6-1; CDR3aa: CASSEGVAPHQETQYF; CDR3nt: TGTGCCAGCAGTGAAGGGGTAGCTCCCCACCAAGAGACCCAGTACTTC
abundance: many; j_gene: TRBJ1-3; d_gene: .; v_gene: TRBV29-1; CDR3aa: CSVGGSGNTIYF; CDR3nt: TGCAGCGTTGGAGGGTCTGGAAACACCATATATTTT
abundance: many; j_gene: TRBJ2-5; d_gene: TRBD2; v_gene: TRBV4-1; CDR3aa: CASSQTTSGASKTQYF; CDR3nt: TGCGCCAGCAGCCAAACCACTAGCGGGGCGTCTAAGACCCAGTACTTC
abundance: medium-sized; j_gene: TRBJ2-4; d_gene: .; v_gene: TRBV7-9; CDR3aa: CASSLKEPAEIQYF; CDR3nt: TGTGCCAGCAGCTTAAAGGAGCCCGCCGAAATTCAGTACTTC
abundance: many; j_gene: TRBJ2-7; d_gene: TRBD1; v_gene: TRBV7-2; CDR3aa: CASSLDWTGVDEQYF; CDR3nt: TGTGCCAGCAGCTTAGATTGGACAGGGGTTGACGAGCAGTACTTC
abundance: few; j_gene: TRBJ1-3; d_gene: .; v_gene: TRBV7-2; CDR3aa: CASSLAVRSSGNTIYF; CDR3nt: TGTGCCAGCAGCTTAGCAGTTCGATCCTCTGGAAACACCATATATTTT
abundance: many; j_gene: TRBJ1-1; d_gene: .; v_gene: TRBV13; CDR3aa: CASSLEGENTEAFF; CDR3nt: TGTGCCAGCAGCTTAGAGGGGGAGAACACTGAAGCTTTCTTT
abundance: many; j_gene: TRBJ2-3; d_gene: .; v_gene: TRBV2; CDR3aa: CASQHGNQGADTQYF; CDR3nt: TGTGCCAGTCAACACGGGAATCAGGGAGCAGATACGCAGTATTTT
abundance: many; j_gene: TRBJ2-2; d_gene: .; v_gene: TRBV20-1; CDR3aa: CSARIGGWDTGELFF; CDR3nt: TGCAGTGCCAGGATTGGGGGTTGGGACACCGGGGAGCTGTTTTTT
abundance: .; j_gene: TRBJ1-1; d_gene: .; v_gene: TRBV4-1; CDR3aa: CASSQEGRGVTEAFF; CDR3nt: TGCGCCAGCAGCCAAGAGGGTAGGGGTGTTACTGAAGCTTTCTTT
abundance: many; j_gene: TRBJ2-5; d_gene: .; v_gene: TRBV6-1; CDR3aa: CASSEVSDYGETQYF; CDR3nt: TGTGCCAGCAGTGAAGTATCGGACTACGGAGAGACCCAGTACTTC
abundance: .; j_gene: TRBJ1-2; d_gene: .; v_gene: TRBV28; CDR3aa: CASSLFRGPRGLSGGYTF; CDR3nt: TGTGCCAGCAGTTTATTTCGCGGACCGCGGGGGTTATCGGGTGGCTACACCTTC
abundance: .; j_gene: TRBJ1-2; d_gene: .; v_gene: TRBV19; CDR3aa: CASSITGTLNYGYTF; CDR3nt: TGTGCCAGTAGTATCACAGGGACTCTCAACTATGGCTACACCTTC
abundance: medium-sized; j_gene: TRBJ2-1; d_gene: TRBD2; v_gene: TRBV11-3; CDR3aa: CASRGLAGDEQFF; CDR3nt: TGTGCCAGCAGGGGTCTAGCGGGGGATGAGCAGTTCTTC
abundance: few; j_gene: TRBJ1-6; d_gene: TRBD1; v_gene: TRBV6-5; CDR3aa: CASSYGTGENSPLHF; CDR3nt: TGTGCCAGCAGTTACGGGACAGGGGAGAATTCACCCCTCCACTTT
abundance: .; j_gene: TRBJ2-1; d_gene: TRBD2; v_gene: TRBV5-4; CDR3aa: CASFRTASGGDEQFF; CDR3nt: TGTGCCAGCTTCCGCACGGCTAGCGGGGGTGATGAGCAGTTCTTC
abundance: many; j_gene: TRBJ2-7; d_gene: TRBD1; v_gene: TRBV4-1; CDR3aa: CASSQGPDRATYEQYF; CDR3nt: TGCGCCAGCAGTCAAGGTCCGGACAGGGCCACCTACGAGCAGTACTTC
abundance: many; j_gene: TRBJ2-1; d_gene: TRBD2; v_gene: TRBV2; CDR3aa: CASSEMGLNEQFF; CDR3nt: TGTGCCAGCAGTGAAATGGGACTAAATGAGCAGTTCTTC
abundance: medium-sized; j_gene: TRBJ2-7; d_gene: .; v_gene: TRBV2; CDR3aa: CASSDVSLTAGYEQYF; CDR3nt: TGTGCCAGCAGTGATGTTAGCCTGACAGCCGGCTACGAGCAGTACTTC
abundance: .; j_gene: TRBJ1-1; d_gene: TRBD1; v_gene: TRBV11-2; CDR3aa: CASSLGQGDTEAFF; CDR3nt: TGTGCCAGCAGCCTGGGACAGGGGGACACTGAAGCTTTCTTT
abundance: many; j_gene: TRBJ1-1; d_gene: .; v_gene: TRBV7-8; CDR3aa: CASSLIRQNTEAFF; CDR3nt: TGTGCCAGCAGCTTGATCCGCCAGAACACTGAAGCTTTCTTT
abundance: many; j_gene: TRBJ2-5; d_gene: TRBD1; v_gene: TRBV2; CDR3aa: CASSRDRLETQYF; CDR3nt: TGTGCCAGCAGTCGGGACAGGTTAGAGACCCAGTACTTC
abundance: many; j_gene: TRBJ1-1; d_gene: .; v_gene: TRBV25-1; CDR3aa: CASSATVNTEAFF; CDR3nt: TGTGCCAGCAGTGCCACGGTGAACACTGAAGCTTTCTTT
abundance: few; j_gene: TRBJ1-6; d_gene: .; v_gene: TRBV5-1; CDR3aa: CASSPRDGVISYNSPLHF; CDR3nt: TGCGCCAGCAGCCCCCGAGACGGAGTGATCTCCTATAATTCACCCCTCCACTTT
abundance: medium-sized; j_gene: TRBJ2-3; d_gene: TRBD2; v_gene: TRBV19; CDR3aa: CASSIGAGNTQYF; CDR3nt: TGTGCCAGTAGTATAGGAGCGGGAAATACGCAGTATTTT
abundance: .; j_gene: TRBJ1-4; d_gene: TRBD1; v_gene: TRBV20-1; CDR3aa: CSVPGQINEKLFF; CDR3nt: TGCAGTGTTCCGGGACAGATTAATGAAAAACTGTTTTTT
abundance: many; j_gene: TRBJ1-1; d_gene: TRBD1; v_gene: TRBV29-1; CDR3aa: CSVEEGQSVEAFF; CDR3nt: TGCAGCGTTGAAGAGGGACAGAGCGTCGAAGCTTTCTTT
abundance: few; j_gene: TRBJ2-2; d_gene: .; v_gene: TRBV6-1; CDR3aa: CATHLGGTAGELFF; CDR3nt: TGTGCCACCCATCTAGGGGGTACGGCCGGGGAGCTGTTTTTT
abundance: few; j_gene: TRBJ2-3; d_gene: TRBD2; v_gene: TRBV29-1; CDR3aa: CSAARGFSHLSTDTQYF; CDR3nt: TGCAGCGCCGCGCGGGGGTTTTCGCACCTTAGCACAGATACGCAGTATTTT
abundance: many; j_gene: TRBJ2-2; d_gene: .; v_gene: TRBV27; CDR3aa: CASSRDQHTGELFF; CDR3nt: TGTGCCAGCAGCCGGGACCAACACACCGGGGAGCTGTTTTTT
abundance: .; j_gene: TRBJ2-7; d_gene: TRBD1; v_gene: TRBV20-1; CDR3aa: CSARGSGTGPYEQYF; CDR3nt: TGCAGTGCTAGAGGCTCGGGGACAGGGCCCTACGAGCAGTACTTC
abundance: few; j_gene: TRBJ2-1; d_gene: .; v_gene: TRBV7-2; CDR3aa: CASSLVHSLTYNEQFF; CDR3nt: TGTGCCAGCAGCTTAGTTCACAGCCTAACCTACAATGAGCAGTTCTTC
abundance: many; j_gene: TRBJ2-7; d_gene: TRBD2; v_gene: TRBV27; CDR3aa: CASKTSGTYEQYF; CDR3nt: TGTGCCAGCAAAACTAGCGGAACCTACGAGCAGTACTTC
abundance: .; j_gene: TRBJ1-2; d_gene: TRBD1; v_gene: TRBV7-8; CDR3aa: CASVGELKGQGDGYTF; CDR3nt: TGTGCCAGCGTCGGGGAGTTAAAGGGACAGGGGGATGGCTACACCTTC
abundance: .; j_gene: TRBJ1-5; d_gene: .; v_gene: TRBV12-3/TRBV12-4; CDR3aa: CASSLRDISNQPQHF; CDR3nt: TGTGCCAGCAGCCTTAGGGACATTAGCAATCAGCCCCAGCATTTT
abundance: many; j_gene: TRBJ2-7; d_gene: .; v_gene: TRBV5-4; CDR3aa: CASSSLGQSYEQYF; CDR3nt: TGTGCCAGCAGCTCCCTTGGACAGTCCTACGAGCAGTACTTC
abundance: many; j_gene: TRBJ2-4; d_gene: TRBD2; v_gene: TRBV6-6; CDR3aa: CASSSPSGGPDIQYF; CDR3nt: TGTGCCAGCAGTTCCCCGTCGGGGGGGCCGGACATTCAGTACTTC
abundance: many; j_gene: TRBJ2-2; d_gene: .; v_gene: TRBV3-1; CDR3aa: CASSPTGSLTGELFF; CDR3nt: TGTGCCAGCAGCCCAACGGGGAGTTTGACCGGGGAGCTGTTTTTT
abundance: many; j_gene: TRBJ2-3; d_gene: .; v_gene: TRBV27; CDR3aa: CASSMGALGDTQYF; CDR3nt: TGTGCCAGCAGTATGGGGGCTCTGGGAGATACGCAGTATTTT
abundance: many; j_gene: TRBJ2-1; d_gene: .; v_gene: TRBV29-1; CDR3aa: CSAIPLVEQFF; CDR3nt: TGCAGCGCCATCCCCCTGGTCGAGCAGTTCTTC
abundance: many; j_gene: TRBJ2-1; d_gene: TRBD2; v_gene: TRBV20-1; CDR3aa: CSASSSGGYNEQFF; CDR3nt: TGCAGTGCTAGCTCCAGCGGGGGATACAATGAGCAGTTCTTC
abundance: few; j_gene: TRBJ1-1; d_gene: .; v_gene: TRBV5-1; CDR3aa: CASSLGPKAFF; CDR3nt: TGCGCCAGCAGCCTCGGGCCGAAAGCTTTCTTT
abundance: many; j_gene: TRBJ1-1; d_gene: .; v_gene: TRBV19; CDR3aa: CASRAGGTEAFF; CDR3nt: TGTGCCAGTCGGGCGGGTGGGACTGAAGCTTTCTTT
abundance: many; j_gene: TRBJ2-3; d_gene: .; v_gene: TRBV5-5; CDR3aa: CASSLNGEDTQYF; CDR3nt: TGTGCCAGCAGCTTGAACGGCGAAGATACGCAGTATTTT
abundance: few; j_gene: TRBJ1-2; d_gene: .; v_gene: TRBV9; CDR3aa: CASSVEEVVRRGPNYGYTF; CDR3nt: TGTGCCAGCAGCGTAGAGGAGGTGGTCCGCAGGGGACCTAACTATGGCTACACCTTC
abundance: many; j_gene: TRBJ1-1; d_gene: TRBD1; v_gene: TRBV6-6; CDR3aa: CASGVDRTNTEAFF; CDR3nt: TGTGCCAGCGGGGTGGACAGGACTAACACTGAAGCTTTCTTT
abundance: many; j_gene: TRBJ1-2; d_gene: .; v_gene: TRBV6-5; CDR3aa: CASSYSRGAYGYTF; CDR3nt: TGTGCCAGCAGTTACTCCCGGGGGGCCTATGGCTACACCTTC
abundance: many; j_gene: TRBJ2-7; d_gene: .; v_gene: TRBV7-3; CDR3aa: CASSPGPSYEQYF; CDR3nt: TGTGCCAGCAGCCCAGGGCCATCCTACGAGCAGTACTTC
abundance: few; j_gene: TRBJ2-3; d_gene: .; v_gene: TRBV18; CDR3aa: CASSPRPGDVDTQYF; CDR3nt: TGTGCCAGCTCGCCTCGACCGGGGGACGTAGATACGCAGTATTTT
abundance: many; j_gene: TRBJ2-5; d_gene: .; v_gene: TRBV7-9; CDR3aa: CASSFTGIETQYF; CDR3nt: TGTGCCAGCAGCTTTACAGGGATAGAGACCCAGTACTTC
abundance: many; j_gene: TRBJ1-4; d_gene: .; v_gene: TRBV4-1; CDR3aa: CASSQYMGRKEKLFF; CDR3nt: TGCGCCAGCAGCCAGTATATGGGCAGAAAAGAAAAACTGTTTTTT
abundance: .; j_gene: TRBJ2-2; d_gene: TRBD1; v_gene: TRBV5-1; CDR3aa: CASSLWTGLTGELFF; CDR3nt: TGCGCCAGCAGCTTGTGGACAGGGCTCACCGGGGAGCTGTTTTTT
abundance: medium-sized; j_gene: TRBJ2-1; d_gene: .; v_gene: TRBV7-8; CDR3aa: CASSLGVSSYNEQFF; CDR3nt: TGTGCCAGCAGCTTAGGGGTTAGCTCCTACAATGAGCAGTTCTTC
abundance: many; j_gene: TRBJ1-1; d_gene: .; v_gene: TRBV5-4; CDR3aa: CASSVRQNTEAFF; CDR3nt: TGTGCCAGCAGCGTTCGACAGAACACTGAAGCTTTCTTT